This TCR beta chain derives from a study of identical twins. Each CDR3 protein gets one entry after TCRdb re-called the 5' RACE reads with MiXCR. Here the sample spans 250,000 to 350,000 distinct CDR3 sequences, 6.5% to 9.5% being singletons. Turning to this clonotype: Its antigen remains unknown.

Study-wide findings and caveats: High-abundance cord blood beta clonotypes had fewer insertions; memory repertoires showed none. A partial confounding effect on zero-insertion analyses could come from invariant MAIT and iNKT cells.

Germline values: CDR1 SEHNR, CDR2 FQNEAQ (reference sequence). The J segment lost 4 bases and the V segment lost 3 bases, leaving 7 bases of the junction unmatched. The CDR3 is made up of 15 amino acids. The sample was also linked to a second study, of yellow fever vaccine responses in identical twins. That work contributes: Twins' vaccine T cell responses reportedly seemed partly convergent and partly personalized.

The chain recombines TRBV7-9 with TRBJ2-3; TRBD2 matches 7 bases. This receptor was taken from a woman aged 18 to 35 in good health. Sequenced: memory (CD45RO+) T cells sorted from blood. The DNA of the CDR3 is TGTGCCAGCAGCTTCCAGGGAGGGGCCGCAGATACGCAGTATTTT. This gives the protein CASSFQGGAADTQYF.